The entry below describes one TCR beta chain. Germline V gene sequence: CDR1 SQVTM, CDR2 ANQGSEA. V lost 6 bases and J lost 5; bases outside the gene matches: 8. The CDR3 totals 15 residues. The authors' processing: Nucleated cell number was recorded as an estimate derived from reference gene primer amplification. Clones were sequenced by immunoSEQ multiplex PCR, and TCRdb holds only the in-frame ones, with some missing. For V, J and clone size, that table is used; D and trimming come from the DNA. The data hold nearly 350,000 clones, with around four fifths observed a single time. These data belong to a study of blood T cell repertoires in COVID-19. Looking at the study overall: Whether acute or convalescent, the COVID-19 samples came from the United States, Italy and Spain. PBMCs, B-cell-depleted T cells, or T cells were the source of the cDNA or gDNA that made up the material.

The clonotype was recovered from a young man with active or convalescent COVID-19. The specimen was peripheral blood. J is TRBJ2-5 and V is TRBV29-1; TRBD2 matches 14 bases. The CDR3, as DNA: TGCAGCGTGCCCGGGACTAGCGGGAGTAGGGAGACCCAGTACTTC. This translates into CSVPGTSGSRETQYF.